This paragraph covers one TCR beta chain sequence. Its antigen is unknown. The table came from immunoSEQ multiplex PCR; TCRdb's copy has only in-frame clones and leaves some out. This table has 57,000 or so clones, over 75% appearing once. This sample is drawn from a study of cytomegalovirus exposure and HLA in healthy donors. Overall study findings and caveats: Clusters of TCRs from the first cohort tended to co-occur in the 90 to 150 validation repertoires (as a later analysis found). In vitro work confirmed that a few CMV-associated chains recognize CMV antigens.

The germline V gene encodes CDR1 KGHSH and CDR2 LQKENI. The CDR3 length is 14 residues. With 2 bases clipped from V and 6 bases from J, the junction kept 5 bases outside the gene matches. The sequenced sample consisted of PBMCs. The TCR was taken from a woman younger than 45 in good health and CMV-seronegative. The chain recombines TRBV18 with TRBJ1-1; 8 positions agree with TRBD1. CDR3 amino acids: CASSPASGGPEAFF. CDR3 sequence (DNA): TGTGCCAGCTCACCAGCATCAGGGGGCCCTGAAGCTTTCTTT.